This T cell receptor beta chain was identified during a study of cytomegalovirus exposure and HLA in healthy donors. Sequenced by immunoSEQ multiplex PCR; TCRdb stores in-frame clones only, minus some. This table has 130,000 or so clones, around 92% appearing once. The CDR3 loop spans 12 amino acids. Germline assignment: CDR1 SGHDT and CDR2 YYEEEE. Deletions cut 1 base from V and 8 bases from J, with 4 bases between. V and J are TRBV5-6 and TRBJ1-6; D is unclear. The TCR comes from a man aged 25 to 40 in good health and CMV-seronegative. The sample consisted of PBMCs. The CDR3 nucleotides are TGTGCCAGCAGCTTGCAGTATTCACCCCTCCACTTT. As protein: CASSLQYSPLHF. Based on the CDR3 plus reference TRBV5-6 and TRBJ1-6, the full variable domain is DAGVTQSPTHLIKTRGQQVTLRCSPKSGHDTVSWYQQALGQGPQFIFQYYEEEERQRGNFPDRFSGHQFPNYSSELNVNALLLGDSALYLCASSLQYSPLHFGNGTRLTVT.